Presented here are 24 T cell receptor beta chains from one specimen sequenced in a study of cytomegalovirus exposure and HLA in healthy donors. The PCR made use of 60 Vbeta and 13 Jbeta primers. Measured with immunoSEQ multiplex PCR; TCRdb has only the in-frame clones, and not every one. The sample has some 150,000 clones, more than 65% seen once; the top ten hold about 5.9%. The specimen was PBMCs. The source of these receptors is a man in his fifties in good health and CMV-seropositive.

This chain links TRBV5-1 with TRBJ1-2; D is unresolved. Looked up from germline, CDR1 is SGHRS and CDR2 is YFSETQ. There are 16 residues in the CDR3. The V end was cut by 4 bases, the J end by 4 bases, with 20 bases between. CDR3 DNA: TGCGCCAGCAGCCCCACGGTGTCCGAGGGCTCCTATGGCTACACCTTC. Translated, it gives CASSPTVSEGSYGYTF.

In regard to this clone: In the same sample, other DNA sequences code for this CDR3. V and J are TRBV9 and TRBJ2-1; tentatively, D is TRBD2 (5 bases). Trimming removed 2 bases from V and 1 base from J, with 10 bases in between. CDR3 length equals 15 residues. CDR1 is SGDLS and CDR2 is YYNGEE in the germline V gene. The CDR3 sequence is CASSVLADSYNEQFF. DNA for the CDR3: TGTGCCAGCAGCGTCCTAGCCGATTCCTACAATGAGCAGTTCTTC.

The chain recombines TRBV2 with TRBJ1-2; 9 bases align to TRBD1. The CDR3 consists of 14 residues. After removal of 6 bases from V and 4 bases from J, the junction contained 6 bases not matched to a gene. Germline CDR1 reads SNHLY; CDR2 reads FYNNEI. The CDR3: CASRGDRVTYGYTF. DNA of the CDR3: TGTGCCAGCAGGGGGGACAGGGTTACCTATGGCTACACCTTC.

As to this clone: The sample has other DNA sequences that encode this CDR3 too. The chain joins TRBV5-1 to TRBJ1-1; no reliable D call. Germline V gene lookup returns CDR1 SGHRS and CDR2 YFSETQ. V was cut by 0 bases and J by 1 base, with 7 bases left in between. The CDR3 consists of 14 residues. The chain's CDR3 is CASSLVGGNTEAFF. The CDR3 DNA sequence: TGCGCCAGCAGCTTGGTGGGAGGGAACACTGAAGCTTTCTTT.

This rearrangement joins TRBV2 to TRBJ2-5; maybe TRBD1 (5 bases). V dropped 7 bases and J dropped 1 base, with 7 bases sitting between them. Germline V gives CDR1 SNHLY, CDR2 FYNNEI. CDR3 length: 12 residues. The DNA for the CDR3 is TGTGCCAGCAAGGGGCCCCAAGAGACCCAGTACTTC. Translating gives CASKGPQETQYF.

The chain couples TRBV5-4 to TRBJ2-1; 8 bases are shared with TRBD1. CDR1 is SGHNT and CDR2 is YYREEE in the germline V gene (reference sequence). The V gene end was trimmed by 4 bases and the J gene end by 2 bases; junction bases not matched to a gene: 5. The CDR3 consists of 15 residues. This chain's CDR3 is CASSPGQAPYNEQFF. CDR3 DNA sequence: TGTGCCAGCAGCCCGGGACAGGCACCCTACAATGAGCAGTTCTTC.

The V call is TRBV5-1, the J call TRBJ2-1; TRBD2 matches at 9 bases. The CDR3 spans 17 residues. The J segment lost 8 bases and the V segment lost 4 bases, leaving 16 bases of the junction unmatched. Germline V gene lookup returns CDR1 SGHRS and CDR2 YFSETQ. As DNA, the CDR3 is TGCGCCAGCAGCCTGGAGGTTTCGGGGACTAGCAACGATGAGCAGTTCTTC. This gives the protein CASSLEVSGTSNDEQFF.

This chain connects TRBV13 to TRBJ2-7; D call uncertain. CDR3 length equals 14 residues. Trimming removed 1 base from V and 3 bases from J, with 10 bases in between. CDR1 is PRHDT and CDR2 is FYEKMQ in the germline V gene (reference sequence). DNA for the CDR3: TGTGCCAGCAGCTTAGAACAGAGTTACTACGAGCAGTACTTC. Protein product: CASSLEQSYYEQYF.

V is TRBV10-3 and J is TRBJ2-3; a weak D match, TRBD1 (6 bases). V was shortened by 7 bases and J by 1 base, with 12 bases between the two germline ends. Germline assignment: CDR1 ENHRY and CDR2 SYGVKD. The CDR3 is 14 residues long. The CDR3 sequence is CAITRGQGTDTQYF. The CDR3 DNA is TGTGCCATCACCAGGGGTCAGGGCACAGATACGCAGTATTTT.

The rearrangement uses TRBV10-3 and TRBJ1-2; TRBD1 might be the D (5 bases). Trimming shortened V by 4 bases and J by 4 bases, and 10 bases separated the two germline ends. Per germline, CDR1 ENHRY and CDR2 SYGVKD. The CDR3 runs 13 residues. CDR3 sequence reads: CAISGAGPYGYTF. In DNA, the CDR3 is TGTGCCATCAGTGGGGCAGGGCCCTATGGCTACACCTTC.

This clone was detected only a few times. The chain combines TRBV9 with TRBJ1-4, with D tentatively TRBD1 (5 bases). V lost 4 bases, J lost 6 bases, and 10 bases lay in between. Germline values: CDR1 SGDLS, CDR2 YYNGEE. The CDR3 is 13 residues long. The CDR3 sequence: CASSRGIDEKLFF. The CDR3 nucleotides are TGTGCCAGCAGCAGGGGTATTGATGAAAAACTGTTTTTT.

For this clone: This sample also contains other DNA sequences that code for the same CDR3. This chain uses TRBV4-1 with TRBJ2-5; 7 bases agree with TRBD2. Germline loops: CDR1 MGHRA, CDR2 YSYEKL. This CDR3 comprises 16 residues. V shed 3 bases, J shed 5 bases, and the junction held 12 bases outside the gene matches. The CDR3 DNA follows: TGCGCCAGCAGCCAGCGTGGAGCGGGGAGTGGGGAGACCCAGTACTTC. Protein: CASSQRGAGSGETQYF.

Details on this clone: Germline is not matched at one junction end, which may reflect a read error. V is TRBV7-9 and J is TRBJ1-2; 7 nucleotides match TRBD1. Germline V gene data show CDR1 as SEHNR and CDR2 as FQNEAQ (reference sequence). This CDR3 has 15 residues. Here the CDR3 reads CSSSPRTGPSYGYTF. CDR3 sequence (DNA): TGTTCCAGCAGCCCCAGGACAGGTCCGAGCTATGGCTACACCTTC.

This chain links TRBV2 with TRBJ2-2, with D possibly TRBD1 on 5 matching bases. With 5 bases removed from V and 5 bases from J, the gap between germline ends came to 15 bases. The germline V gene has CDR1 SNHLY and CDR2 FYNNEI. The CDR3 loop spans 15 amino acids. The DNA for the CDR3 is TGTGCCAGCAGTAAAACGACTCAGGGAACCGGGGAGCTGTTTTTT. Translating it yields CASSKTTQGTGELFF.

V is TRBV6-1 and J is TRBJ2-1; weak D call: TRBD2 (6 bases). CDR3 size: 15 residues. Germline V gives CDR1 MNHNS, CDR2 SASEGT. V lost 4 bases and J 6 bases, leaving 16 bases between the germline ends. CDR3 nucleotides: TGTGCCAGCAGTGCGACCGACTGGGACTCCAATGAGCAGTTCTTC. This translates into CASSATDWDSNEQFF.

V is TRBV28 and J is TRBJ1-1; D ambiguous. V lost 2 bases to trimming and J lost 9 bases, with 10 bases between them. The germline V gene encodes CDR1 MDHEN and CDR2 SYDVKM. The CDR3 totals 12 residues. The DNA of the CDR3 is TGTGCCAGCAGTTTACTAGGCCGGCAAGCTTTCTTT. Amino acids: CASSLLGRQAFF. The whole variable domain, filled in from reference TRBV28 and TRBJ1-1, reads DVKVTQSSRYLVKRTGEKVFLECVQDMDHENMFWYRQDPGLGLRLIYFSYDVKMKEKGDIPEGYSVSREKKERFSLILESASTNQTSMYLCASSLLGRQAFFGQGTRLTVV.

This chain links TRBV30 with TRBJ2-2, with no clear D. The CDR3 is made up of 12 amino acids. Germline V CDR1 and CDR2: GTSNPN, SVGIG (reference sequence). The ends were cut back, 4 bases at V and 1 base at J, with 4 bases in the middle. This CDR3 is CAWNLNTGELFF. The CDR3 DNA follows: TGTGCCTGGAACTTGAACACCGGGGAGCTGTTTTTT.

This chain connects TRBV6-6 to TRBJ2-7; 13 positions agree with TRBD2. Trimming took 8 bases from V and 7 from J; bases not matched to a gene: 8. In germline, CDR1 is MNHNY, CDR2 SVGAGI (reference sequence). The CDR3 sequence is 14 residues long. CDR3 sequence reads: CASCGLAGVPEQYF. CDR3 DNA: TGTGCCAGCTGCGGACTAGCGGGAGTTCCGGAGCAGTACTTC.

This rearrangement joins TRBV6-1 to TRBJ1-2; possible D gene TRBD1, 5 bases. Trimming took off 2 bases at V and 8 bases at J, with 18 bases between the two ends. The germline gives CDR1 MNHNS, CDR2 SASEGT. The CDR3 consists of 15 residues. The CDR3 sequence: CASSETPTVGRGYTF. DNA of the CDR3: TGTGCCAGCAGTGAAACCCCGACAGTTGGGCGAGGCTACACCTTC.

For the CDR3, the DNA is TGCAGTGCTCCGATGAGCGAGACCCAGTACTTC. This encodes CSAPMSETQYF. The chain couples TRBV20-1 to TRBJ2-5; D is unclear. CDR1 and CDR2 from the germline V gene are DFQATT and SNEGSKA (reference sequence). The V end lost 5 bases, the J end lost 5 bases, and 9 bases lay between the germline ends. CDR3 length equals 11 residues.

The chain is built from TRBV5-1 and TRBJ2-1, with 9 nucleotides matching TRBD2. The length of the CDR3 is 13 residues. Germline CDR1 reads SGHRS; CDR2 reads YFSETQ. Trimming removed 3 bases from V and 6 bases from J; junction bases left unmatched: 1. The CDR3 loop is CASSWTSVNEQFF. In DNA form, the CDR3 reads TGCGCCAGCAGCTGGACTAGCGTCAATGAGCAGTTCTTC.

V usage is TRBV11-2 and J usage is TRBJ2-5; TRBD1 is a possible D gene (5 bases). V was clipped by 0 bases and J by 3 bases, with 14 bases between them. The CDR3 has 16 amino acids. Germline CDR1 SGHAT, CDR2 FQNNGV. CDR3 residues: CASSLDTRVGEETQYF. In nucleotides, the CDR3 is TGTGCCAGCAGCTTAGATACCAGGGTAGGGGAAGAGACCCAGTACTTC.

The chain links TRBV7-9 to TRBJ2-1; 7 bases fit TRBD1. The CDR3 covers 15 residues. From germline, CDR1 is SEHNR and CDR2 FQNEAQ (reference sequence). V dropped 3 bases and J dropped 3; count of bases not matched to a gene: 5. Written as DNA, the CDR3 is TGTGCCAGCAGCTTGGGGGACAGCATCTACAATGAGCAGTTCTTC. Protein product: CASSLGDSIYNEQFF.

This clone has only a few counts. The chain combines TRBV6-1 with TRBJ2-7; 10 bases are a match to TRBD1. J was trimmed by 6 bases and V by 7 bases; bases with no gene match: 9. Per the germline V gene, CDR1 is MNHNS and CDR2 is SASEGT. CDR3 length equals 14 residues. CDR3 residues: CASTLDRGSLEQYF. CDR3 bases: TGTGCCAGCACCCTGGACAGGGGGAGTCTCGAGCAGTACTTC.